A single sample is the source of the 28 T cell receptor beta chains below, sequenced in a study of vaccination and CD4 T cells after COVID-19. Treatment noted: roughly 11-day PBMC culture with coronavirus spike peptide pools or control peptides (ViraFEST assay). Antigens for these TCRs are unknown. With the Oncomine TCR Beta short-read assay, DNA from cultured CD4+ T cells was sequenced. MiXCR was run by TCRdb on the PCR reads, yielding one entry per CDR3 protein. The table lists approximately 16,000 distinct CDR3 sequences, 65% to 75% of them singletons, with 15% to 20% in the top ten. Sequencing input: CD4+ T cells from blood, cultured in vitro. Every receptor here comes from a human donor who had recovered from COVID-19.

As DNA, the CDR3 is TGTGCCAGCAGCTTAGGCTCAGGGGGCGGTGGCTACACCTTC. Translating gives CASSLGSGGGGYTF. The V and J genes are TRBV7-6 and TRBJ1-2, with 8 positions matching TRBD1. J was trimmed by 7 bases and V by 1 base; bases with no gene match: 5. The CDR3 is 14 amino acids. Looked up from germline, CDR1 is SGHVS and CDR2 is FNYEAQ.

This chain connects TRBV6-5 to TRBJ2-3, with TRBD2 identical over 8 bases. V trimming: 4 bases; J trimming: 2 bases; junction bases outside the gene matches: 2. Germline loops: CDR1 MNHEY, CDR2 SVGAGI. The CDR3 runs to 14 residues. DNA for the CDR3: TGTGCCAGCAGTTCGACTAGCGACACAGATACGCAGTATTTT. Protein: CASSSTSDTDTQYF.

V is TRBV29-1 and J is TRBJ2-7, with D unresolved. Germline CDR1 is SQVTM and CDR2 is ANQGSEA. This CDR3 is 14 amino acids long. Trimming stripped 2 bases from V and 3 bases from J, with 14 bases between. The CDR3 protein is CSVEPADSSYEQYF. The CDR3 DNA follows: TGCAGCGTTGAACCCGCAGACTCCAGCTACGAGCAGTACTTC.

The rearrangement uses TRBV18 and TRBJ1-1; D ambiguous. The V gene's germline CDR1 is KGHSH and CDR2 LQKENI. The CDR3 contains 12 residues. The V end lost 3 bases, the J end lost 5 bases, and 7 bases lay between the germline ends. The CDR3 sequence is CASSPPLTEAFF. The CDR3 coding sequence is TGTGCCAGCTCACCCCCCCTGACTGAAGCTTTCTTT. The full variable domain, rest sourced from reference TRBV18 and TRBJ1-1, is NAGVMQNPRHLVRRRGQEARLRCSPMKGHSHVYWYRQLPEEGLKFMVYLQKENIIDESGMPKERFSAEFPKEGPSILRIQQVVRGDSAAYFCASSPPLTEAFFGQGTRLTVV.

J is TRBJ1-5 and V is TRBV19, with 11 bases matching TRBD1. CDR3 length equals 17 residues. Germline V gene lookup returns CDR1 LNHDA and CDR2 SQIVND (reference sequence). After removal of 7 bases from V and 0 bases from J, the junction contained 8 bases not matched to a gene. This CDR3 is CASIPGQGVSSNQPQHF. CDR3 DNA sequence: TGTGCCAGTATCCCGGGACAGGGGGTATCTAGCAATCAGCCCCAGCATTTT.

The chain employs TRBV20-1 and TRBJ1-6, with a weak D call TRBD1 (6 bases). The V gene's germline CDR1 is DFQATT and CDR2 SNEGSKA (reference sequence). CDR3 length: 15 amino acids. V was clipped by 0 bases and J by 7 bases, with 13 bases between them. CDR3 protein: CSARDPPGHNSPLHF. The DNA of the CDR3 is TGCAGTGCTAGAGATCCCCCGGGACACAATTCACCCCTCCACTTT.

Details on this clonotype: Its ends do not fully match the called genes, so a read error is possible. The CDR3 loop is CASRRGTGAGEQHF. CDR3 DNA: TGTGCCAGCAGGAGAGGGACAGGGGCAGGCGAGCAGCACTTC. The V and J genes are TRBV2 and TRBJ2-7, with 10 positions matching TRBD1. The CDR3 length is 14 residues. The germline V gene has CDR1 SNHLY and CDR2 FYNNEI.

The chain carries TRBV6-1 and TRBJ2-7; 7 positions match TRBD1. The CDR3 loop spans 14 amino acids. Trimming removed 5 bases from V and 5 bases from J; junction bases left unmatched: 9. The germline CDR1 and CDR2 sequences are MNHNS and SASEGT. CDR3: CASSLRQGGNEQYF. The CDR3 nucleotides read TGTGCCAGCAGTCTGAGACAGGGCGGAAACGAGCAGTACTTC.

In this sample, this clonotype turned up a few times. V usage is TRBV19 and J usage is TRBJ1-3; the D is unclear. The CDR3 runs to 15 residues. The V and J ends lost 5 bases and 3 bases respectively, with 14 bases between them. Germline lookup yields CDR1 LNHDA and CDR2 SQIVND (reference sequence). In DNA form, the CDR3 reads TGTGCCAGTAGTTCAATAGAGAAGAATGGAAACACCATATATTTT. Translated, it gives CASSSIEKNGNTIYF.

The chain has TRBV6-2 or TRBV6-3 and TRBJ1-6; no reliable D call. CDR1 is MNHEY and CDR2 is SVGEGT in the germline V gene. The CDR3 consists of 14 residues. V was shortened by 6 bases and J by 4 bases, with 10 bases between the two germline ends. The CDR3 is CASSSAEYNSPLHF. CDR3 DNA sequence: TGTGCCAGCAGCTCGGCAGAGTATAATTCACCCCTCCACTTT.

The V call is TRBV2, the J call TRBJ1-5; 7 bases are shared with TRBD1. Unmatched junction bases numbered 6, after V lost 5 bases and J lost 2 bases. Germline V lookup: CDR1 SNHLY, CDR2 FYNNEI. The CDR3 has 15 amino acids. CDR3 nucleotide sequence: TGTGCCAGCAGTTCAGACAGGGTTGGCAATCAGCCCCAGCATTTT. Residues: CASSSDRVGNQPQHF.

DNA for the CDR3: TGCAGTGCTAGTAGGGGAAAGCGGAGAGAGGGGCAGTTCTTC. Protein sequence: CSASRGKRREGQFF. This chain uses TRBV20-1 with TRBJ2-1; D might be TRBD1 or TRBD2, each matching 5 bases. Trimming removed 3 bases from V and 12 bases from J, with 21 bases in between. This CDR3 has 14 residues. Germline V gene sequence: CDR1 DFQATT, CDR2 SNEGSKA (reference sequence).

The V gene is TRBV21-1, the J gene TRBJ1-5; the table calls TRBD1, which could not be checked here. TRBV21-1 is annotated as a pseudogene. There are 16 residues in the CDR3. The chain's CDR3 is CASSKGRGAQGQPQHF. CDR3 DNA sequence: TGTGCCAGCAGCAAGGGGAGGGGGGCGCAGGGACAGCCCCAGCATTTT.

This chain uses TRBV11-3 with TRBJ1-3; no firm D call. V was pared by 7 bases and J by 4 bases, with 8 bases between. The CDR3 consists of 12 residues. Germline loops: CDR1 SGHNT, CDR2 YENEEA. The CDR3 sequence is CASNLGGNTIYF. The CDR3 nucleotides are TGTGCCAGCAACCTTGGGGGAAACACCATATATTTT.

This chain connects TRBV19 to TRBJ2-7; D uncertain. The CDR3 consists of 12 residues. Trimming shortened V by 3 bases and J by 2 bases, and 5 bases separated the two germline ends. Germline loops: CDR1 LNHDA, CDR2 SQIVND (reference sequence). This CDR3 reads CASSMGTYEQYF. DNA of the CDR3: TGTGCCAGTAGTATGGGTACCTACGAGCAGTACTTC.

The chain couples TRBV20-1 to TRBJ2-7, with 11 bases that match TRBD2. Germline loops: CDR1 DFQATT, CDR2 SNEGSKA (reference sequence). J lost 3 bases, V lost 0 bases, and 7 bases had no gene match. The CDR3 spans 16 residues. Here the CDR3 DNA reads TGCAGTGCTAGAGATCCGTCCACTAGCGGGAGCTACGAGCAGTACTTC. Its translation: CSARDPSTSGSYEQYF.

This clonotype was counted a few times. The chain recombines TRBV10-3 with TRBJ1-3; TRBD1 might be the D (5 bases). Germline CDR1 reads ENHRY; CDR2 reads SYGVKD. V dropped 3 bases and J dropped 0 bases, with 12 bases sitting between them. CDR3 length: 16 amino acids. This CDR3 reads CAISDQGGVSGNTIYF. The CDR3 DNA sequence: TGTGCCATCAGTGACCAGGGAGGGGTCTCTGGAAACACCATATATTTT.

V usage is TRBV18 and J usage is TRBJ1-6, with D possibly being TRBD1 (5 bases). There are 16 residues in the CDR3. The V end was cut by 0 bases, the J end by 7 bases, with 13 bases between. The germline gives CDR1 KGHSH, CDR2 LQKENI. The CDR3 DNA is TGTGCCAGCTCACCACCAGGGGCAGGAGGGAATTCACCCCTCCACTTT. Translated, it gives CASSPPGAGGNSPLHF.

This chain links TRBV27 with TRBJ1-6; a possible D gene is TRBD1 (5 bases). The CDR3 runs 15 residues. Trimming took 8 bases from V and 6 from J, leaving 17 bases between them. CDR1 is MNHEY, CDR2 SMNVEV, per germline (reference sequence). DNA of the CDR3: TGTGCCAGCGGCCCAAGGCAGGGAACTAATTCACCCCTCCACTTT. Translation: CASGPRQGTNSPLHF.

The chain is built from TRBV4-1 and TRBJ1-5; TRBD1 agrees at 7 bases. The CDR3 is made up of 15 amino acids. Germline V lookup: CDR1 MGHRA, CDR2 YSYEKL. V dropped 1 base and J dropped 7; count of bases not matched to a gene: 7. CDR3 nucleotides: TGCGCCAGCAGCCAAGGACAGGGCTGGGGGCAGCCCCAGCATTTT. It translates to CASSQGQGWGQPQHF.

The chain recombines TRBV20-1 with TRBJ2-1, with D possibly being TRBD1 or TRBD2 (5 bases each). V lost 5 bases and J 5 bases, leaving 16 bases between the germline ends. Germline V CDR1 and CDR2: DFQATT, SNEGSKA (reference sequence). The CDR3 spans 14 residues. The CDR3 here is CSAERGVADNEQFF. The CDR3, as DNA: TGCAGTGCTGAGAGAGGGGTCGCGGACAATGAGCAGTTCTTC.

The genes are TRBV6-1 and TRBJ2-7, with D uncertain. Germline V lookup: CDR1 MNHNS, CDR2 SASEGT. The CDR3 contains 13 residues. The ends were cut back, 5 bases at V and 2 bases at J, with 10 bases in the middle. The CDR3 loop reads CASSPIDAYEQYF. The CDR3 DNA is TGTGCCAGCAGTCCCATCGATGCCTACGAGCAGTACTTC.

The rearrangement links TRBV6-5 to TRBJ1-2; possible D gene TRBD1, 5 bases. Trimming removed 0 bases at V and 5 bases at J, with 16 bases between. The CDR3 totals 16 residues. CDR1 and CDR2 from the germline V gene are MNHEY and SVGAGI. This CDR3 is CASSYSTGGGVYGYTF. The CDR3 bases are TGTGCCAGCAGTTACTCTACAGGTGGGGGGGTTTATGGCTACACCTTC.

The CDR3: CASSSLLRGREAGELFF. CDR3 in DNA: TGTGCCAGCAGTTCCCTCTTGCGCGGGAGGGAGGCCGGGGAGCTGTTTTTT. The gene calls are TRBV28 and TRBJ2-2; 9 bases align to TRBD2. The CDR3 is 17 residues long. J was trimmed by 6 bases and V by 4 bases; bases with no gene match: 12. Germline V gene lookup returns CDR1 MDHEN and CDR2 SYDVKM.

The CDR3 reads CASRPDRGDRGNSPLHF. CDR3 DNA sequence: TGTGCCAGCAGACCGGACCGGGGCGACAGGGGCAATTCACCCCTCCACTTT. The rearrangement links TRBV7-9 to TRBJ1-6, with TRBD1 matching over 8 bases. The length of the CDR3 is 17 residues. The J segment lost 7 bases and the V segment lost 6 bases, leaving 14 bases of the junction unmatched. CDR1 and CDR2 from the germline V gene are SEHNR and FQNEAQ (reference sequence).

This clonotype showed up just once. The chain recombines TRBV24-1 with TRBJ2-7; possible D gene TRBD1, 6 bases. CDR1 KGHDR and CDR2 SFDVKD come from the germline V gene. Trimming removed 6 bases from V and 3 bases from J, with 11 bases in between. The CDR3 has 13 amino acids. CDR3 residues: CATSRTEDYEQYF. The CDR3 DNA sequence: TGTGCCACCAGTCGGACAGAAGACTACGAGCAGTACTTC.

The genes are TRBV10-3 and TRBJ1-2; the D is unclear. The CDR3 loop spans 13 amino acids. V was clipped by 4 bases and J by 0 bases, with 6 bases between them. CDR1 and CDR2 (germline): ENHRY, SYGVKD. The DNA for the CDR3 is TGTGCCATCAGTGCGGCAGCTAACTATGGCTACACCTTC. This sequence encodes CAISAAANYGYTF.

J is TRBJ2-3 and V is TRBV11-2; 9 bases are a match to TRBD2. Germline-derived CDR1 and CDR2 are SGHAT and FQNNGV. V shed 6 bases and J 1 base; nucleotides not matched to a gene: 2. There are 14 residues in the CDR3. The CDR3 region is CASRREGGTDTQYF. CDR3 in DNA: TGTGCCAGCAGGCGGGAGGGCGGCACAGATACGCAGTATTTT. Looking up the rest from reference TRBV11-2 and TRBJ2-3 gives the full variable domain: EAGVAQSPRYKIIEKRQSVAFWCNPISGHATLYWYQQILGQGPKLLIQFQNNGVVDDSQLPKDRFSAERLKGVDSTLKIQPAKLEDSAVYLCASRREGGTDTQYFGPGTRLTVL.